These 9 T cell receptor beta chains were all obtained from the same sample, sequenced in a study of control samples from healthy donors and cancer patients (dated by TCRdb to 2019 to 2021). Libraries came from the immunoSEQ multiplex PCR assay. The table was pulled from immuneACCESS by TCRdb, which kept in-frame rearrangements only. Such tables lose some clones; where checked, under half of the loss comes from unresolved V genes, and the rest has no known cause. This sample has 75,000 to 100,000 clones in its table, and around nine tenths of those were observed once. Around 5.8% of the sample comes from the top ten. Sequencing used blood. The receptors come from a man aged 45-65 years in good health.

The chain couples TRBV6-5 to TRBJ2-7; TRBD2 aligns across 9 bases. The trim removed 6 bases at V and 0 bases at J, leaving 6 bases unmatched. The CDR3 has 15 amino acids. CDR1 and CDR2 (germline): MNHEY, SVGAGI. The CDR3 sequence is CASRLAGASSYEQYF. Written as DNA, the CDR3 is TGTGCCAGCAGGTTAGCGGGGGCCTCCTCCTACGAGCAGTACTTC.

This chain uses TRBV19 with TRBJ2-3; the D gene is possibly TRBD1 (6 bases). This CDR3 has 17 amino acids. The V end lost 3 bases, the J end lost 3 bases, and 19 bases lay between the germline ends. Germline CDR1 reads LNHDA; CDR2 reads SQIVND (reference sequence). The CDR3 loop reads CASSIPTGTRGTDTQYF. DNA for the CDR3: TGTGCCAGTAGTATTCCCACAGGGACCCGAGGGACAGATACGCAGTATTTT. Complete variable domain (other parts from reference TRBV19 and TRBJ2-3): DGGITQSPKYLFRKEGQNVTLSCEQNLNHDAMYWYRQDPGQGLRLIYYSQIVNDFQKGDIAEGYSVSREKKESFPLTVTSAQKNPTAFYLCASSIPTGTRGTDTQYFGPGTRLTVL.

This clone is medium-sized by share. The chain couples TRBV9 to TRBJ2-2, with 8 bases identical to TRBD1. The CDR3 has 15 residues. Per germline, CDR1 SGDLS and CDR2 YYNGEE. V shed 0 bases and J 4 bases; nucleotides not matched to a gene: 2. In nucleotides, the CDR3 is TGTGCCAGCAGCGTAGTAACAGGGGGCACCGGGGAGCTGTTTTTT. Amino acid sequence: CASSVVTGGTGELFF.

The chain combines TRBV3-1 (or the pseudogene TRBV3-2) with TRBJ2-7, with a weak D call TRBD1 (6 bases). From germline, CDR1 is LGHDT and CDR2 YNNKEL (reference sequence). This CDR3 has 15 amino acids. With 1 base removed from V and 4 bases from J, the gap between germline ends came to 14 bases. CDR3 bases: TGTGCCAGCAGCCAAGGCTCAGGGGACCCTTACGAGCAGTACTTC. Its translation is CASSQGSGDPYEQYF.

This chain links TRBV6-5 with TRBJ1-2; TRBD1 aligns across 7 bases. The CDR3 extends over 15 amino acids. Germline values: CDR1 MNHEY, CDR2 SVGAGI. V shed 7 bases and J 0 bases; nucleotides not matched to a gene: 8. CDR3 in amino acids: CASTLHRGTNYGYTF. In DNA form, the CDR3 reads TGTGCCAGCACGCTTCACAGGGGCACTAACTATGGCTACACCTTC.

The rearrangement uses TRBV7-2 and TRBJ2-7, with D perhaps TRBD1 (6 bases). CDR1 and CDR2 (germline): SGHTA, FQGNSA. This CDR3 has 15 residues. V was trimmed by 5 bases and J by 1 base, leaving 15 bases between them. The CDR3 DNA reads as TGTGCCAGCAGCACGCAACAGGGTAGGTCCTACGAGCAGTACTTC. It yields the protein CASSTQQGRSYEQYF.

This clone showed up just once. The V call is TRBV18, the J call TRBJ1-2; 10 bases map to TRBD1. This CDR3 has 16 amino acids. Germline CDR1 and CDR2: KGHSH and LQKENI. V lost 4 bases, J lost 6 bases, and 11 bases stayed unmatched. CDR3 DNA: TGTGCCAGCTCACTTTCTCGCTCCGGGACAGGGGATGGCTACACCTTC. This codes for CASSLSRSGTGDGYTF.

This chain uses TRBV7-9 with TRBJ2-1; 9 nucleotides align to TRBD1. V was pared by 5 bases and J by 3 bases, with 5 bases of the junction left unmatched. The germline CDR1 and CDR2 sequences are SEHNR and FQNEAQ (reference sequence). The CDR3 loop spans 15 amino acids. CDR3 sequence reads: CASSPGQGNYNEQFF. The CDR3 nucleotides read TGTGCCAGCAGCCCGGGACAGGGAAACTACAATGAGCAGTTCTTC.

J is TRBJ1-1 and V is TRBV15; 9 bases map to TRBD1. The germline gives CDR1 LNHNV, CDR2 YYDKDF (reference sequence). V lost 9 bases and J lost 2; bases outside the gene matches: 7. CDR3 size: 14 residues. The CDR3 region has the DNA TGTGCCACGGGGACAGGGATCCTCAACACTGAAGCTTTCTTT. Protein sequence: CATGTGILNTEAFF.